The present T cell receptor (beta chain) was sequenced within a study of blood T cells in healthy people across ages. The CDR3 extends over 16 amino acids. J was trimmed by 7 bases and V by 3 bases; bases with no gene match: 11. Germline V lookup: CDR1 LGHNA, CDR2 YNFKEQ. Using a J-beta primer mix together with a sample-barcoded 5' primer, a second PCR was run for 7 to 11 cycles. TCRdb reanalysed the 5' RACE reads using MiXCR and keeps one entry per CDR3 protein. The data show about 1,400,000 distinct CDR3 sequences, approximately 59% seen once. This clonotype was recorded a few times. The chain couples TRBV4-2 to TRBJ1-4; 7 bases are shared with TRBD1. The sample taken for sequencing was blood. The TCR was taken from a man between 18 and 35 years old in good health. The CDR3 nucleotides are TGTGCCAGCAGCCATGATCCCGGACAGGCCCGTGAAAAACTGTTTTTT. It codes for CASSHDPGQAREKLFF.